This TCR beta chain is drawn from a study of blood T cells in healthy people across ages. To note about this clonotype: Its antigen is currently unknown.

A second PCR of roughly 6 to 12 cycles used a sample-barcoded 5' primer and a J-beta primer mix. TCRdb analysed the 5' RACE reads with MiXCR anew, one entry per CDR3 protein. The sample shows around 1,000,000 distinct CDR3 sequences, less than 25% of them seen only once. Findings of the study overall: Fewer expanded clones and more diversity marked long-lived versus aged donors.

V shed 6 bases and J shed 0 bases, with 9 bases lying between them. The CDR3 spans 15 residues. Germline lookup yields CDR1 SNHLY and CDR2 FYNNEI. This same sample was also taken into another study, of T cells of mothers and their children. According to that study: Sequencing returned over 9 million TCR beta CDR3 reads per mother and roughly 3.1 million per child.

The material sequenced was blood. This receptor was taken from a girl aged 2-9 years in good health. V is TRBV2 and J is TRBJ2-6; D not certain. The CDR3 coding sequence is TGTGCCAGCAGACCACTTTACTCTGGGGCCAACGTCCTGACTTTC. Its translation is CASRPLYSGANVLTF.